A single sample is the source of the 8 T cell receptor beta chains below, sequenced in a study of blood T cell repertoires in COVID-19. Data came from immunoSEQ multiplex PCR; TCRdb stores just in-frame clones and leaves some out. The sample records tens of thousands of clones, about four fifths being singletons. Specimen: peripheral blood. The receptors derive from a man older than 75 with COVID-19, enrolled during active disease.

The rearrangement links TRBV15 to TRBJ2-7; D unresolved. Germline V gene lookup returns CDR1 LNHNV and CDR2 YYDKDF (reference sequence). The CDR3 is 13 amino acids. Trimming left V 3 bases short and J 6 bases short, with 12 bases between. CDR3 amino acids: CATSSRSLGEQYF. For the CDR3, the DNA is TGTGCCACCAGCAGCAGGTCCCTCGGCGAGCAGTACTTC. Full variable domain (remainder filled in from reference TRBV15 and TRBJ2-7): DAMVIQNPRYQVTQFGKPVTLSCSQTLNHNVMYWYQQKSSQAPKLLFHYYDKDFNNEADTPDNFQSRRPNTSFCFLDIRSPGLGDTAMYLCATSSRSLGEQYFGPGTRLTVT.

The chain employs TRBV2 and TRBJ1-1, with 8 bases matching TRBD1. The CDR3 runs to 14 residues. The trim removed 6 bases at V and 3 bases at J, leaving 6 bases unmatched. Germline CDR1 is SNHLY and CDR2 is FYNNEI. CDR3 in amino acids: CASSLRGPDTEAFF. CDR3 coding DNA: TGTGCCAGCAGCCTCAGGGGGCCGGACACTGAAGCTTTCTTT.

J is TRBJ1-4 and V is TRBV19; D uncertain. V lost 0 bases and J lost 8, with 7 bases in between. The CDR3 runs to 13 residues. CDR1 and CDR2 from the germline V gene are LNHDA and SQIVND (reference sequence). The CDR3 loop reads CASSIDPGEKLFF. DNA for the CDR3: TGTGCCAGTAGTATAGATCCGGGGGAAAAACTGTTTTTT. The variable domain in full, with the rest retrieved from reference TRBV19 and TRBJ1-4, is DGGITQSPKYLFRKEGQNVTLSCEQNLNHDAMYWYRQDPGQGLRLIYYSQIVNDFQKGDIAEGYSVSREKKESFPLTVTSAQKNPTAFYLCASSIDPGEKLFFGSGTQLSVL.

The V call is TRBV27, the J call TRBJ2-7, with D perhaps TRBD1 (6 bases). Germline V gene data show CDR1 as MNHEY and CDR2 as SMNVEV (reference sequence). CDR3 length: 14 residues. V lost 8 bases, J lost 0 bases, and 14 bases lay in between. The CDR3 DNA reads TGTGCCAGCCAACCGGACAGACGCTCCTACGAGCAGTACTTC. This codes for CASQPDRRSYEQYF.

The chain couples TRBV10-3 to TRBJ2-1; TRBD1 aligns across 9 bases. V trimming: 6 bases; J trimming: 10 bases; junction bases outside the gene matches: 7. The CDR3 spans 13 residues. Germline loops: CDR1 ENHRY, CDR2 SYGVKD. CDR3 nucleotides: TGTGCCATCAGCGAGGGGACAGGGTACGAGCAGTTCTTC. It is translated as CAISEGTGYEQFF.

The J gene is TRBJ2-1, the V gene TRBV5-1, with no clear D. V shed 0 bases and J shed 3 bases, with 10 bases lying between them. Germline assignment: CDR1 SGHRS and CDR2 YFSETQ. There are 15 residues in the CDR3. The CDR3 here is CASSLESRLYNEQFF. For the CDR3, the DNA is TGCGCCAGCAGCTTGGAATCGAGGCTCTACAATGAGCAGTTCTTC.

The chain carries TRBV24-1 and TRBJ2-1; 7 bases map to TRBD2. The germline V gene has CDR1 KGHDR and CDR2 SFDVKD. The CDR3 has 13 amino acids. V lost 9 bases to trimming and J lost 7 bases; unmatched junction nucleotides: 8. The CDR3 reads CATPPGGMNEQFF. DNA of the CDR3: TGTGCCACCCCGCCCGGGGGGATGAATGAGCAGTTCTTC.

V gene TRBV29-1 combines with J gene TRBJ2-7; D perhaps matches TRBD2 (6 bases). Germline lookup yields CDR1 SQVTM and CDR2 ANQGSEA. Trimming took off 0 bases at V and 7 bases at J, with 13 bases between the two ends. The CDR3 consists of 13 residues. DNA of the CDR3: TGCAGCGTTGAAGATTCCTGGGGGGTTGAGCAGTACTTC. This sequence encodes CSVEDSWGVEQYF.